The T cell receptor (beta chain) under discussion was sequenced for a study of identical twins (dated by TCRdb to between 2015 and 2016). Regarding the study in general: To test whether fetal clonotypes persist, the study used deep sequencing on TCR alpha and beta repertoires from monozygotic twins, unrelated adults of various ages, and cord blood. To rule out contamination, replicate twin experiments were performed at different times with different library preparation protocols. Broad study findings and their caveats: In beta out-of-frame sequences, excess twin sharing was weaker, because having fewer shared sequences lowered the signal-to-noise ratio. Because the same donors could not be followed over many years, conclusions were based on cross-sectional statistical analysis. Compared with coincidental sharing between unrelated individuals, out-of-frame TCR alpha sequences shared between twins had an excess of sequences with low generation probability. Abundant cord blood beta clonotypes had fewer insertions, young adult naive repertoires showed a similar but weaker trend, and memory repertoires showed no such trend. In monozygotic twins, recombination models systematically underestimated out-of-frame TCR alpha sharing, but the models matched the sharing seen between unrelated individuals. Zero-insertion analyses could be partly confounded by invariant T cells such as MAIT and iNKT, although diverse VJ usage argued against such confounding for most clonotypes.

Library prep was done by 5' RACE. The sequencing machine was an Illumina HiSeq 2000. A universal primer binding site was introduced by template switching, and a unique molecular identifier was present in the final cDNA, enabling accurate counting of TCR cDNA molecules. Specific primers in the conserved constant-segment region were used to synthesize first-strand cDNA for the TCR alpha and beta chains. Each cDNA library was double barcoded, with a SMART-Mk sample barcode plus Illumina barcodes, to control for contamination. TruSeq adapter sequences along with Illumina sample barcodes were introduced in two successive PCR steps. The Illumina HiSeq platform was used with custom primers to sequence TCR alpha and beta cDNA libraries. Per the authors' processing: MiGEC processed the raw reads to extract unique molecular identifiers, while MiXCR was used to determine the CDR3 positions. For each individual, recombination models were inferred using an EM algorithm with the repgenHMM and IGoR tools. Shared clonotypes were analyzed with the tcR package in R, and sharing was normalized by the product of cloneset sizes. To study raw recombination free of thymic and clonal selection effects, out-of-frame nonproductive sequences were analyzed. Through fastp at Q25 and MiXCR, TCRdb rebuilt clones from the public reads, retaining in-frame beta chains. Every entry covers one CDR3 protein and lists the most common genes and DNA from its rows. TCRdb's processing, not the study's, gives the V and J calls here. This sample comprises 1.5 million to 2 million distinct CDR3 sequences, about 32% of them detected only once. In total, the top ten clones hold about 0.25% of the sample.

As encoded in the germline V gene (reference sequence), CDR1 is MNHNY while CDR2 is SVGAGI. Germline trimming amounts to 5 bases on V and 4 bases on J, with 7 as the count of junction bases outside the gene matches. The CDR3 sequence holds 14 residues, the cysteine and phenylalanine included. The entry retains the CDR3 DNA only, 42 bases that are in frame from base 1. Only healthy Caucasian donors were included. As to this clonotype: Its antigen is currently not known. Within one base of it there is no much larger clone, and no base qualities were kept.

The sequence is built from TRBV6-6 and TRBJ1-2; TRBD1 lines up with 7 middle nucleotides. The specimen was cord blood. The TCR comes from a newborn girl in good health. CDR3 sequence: CASSAGDSPYGYTF. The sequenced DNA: TGTGCCAGCAGTGCCGGGGACAGTCCCTATGGCTACACCTTC.